Shown below are 32 T cell receptor beta chains from a single sample sequenced in a study of regulatory T cells in long-lasting Graves disease. The time point: newly diagnosed GD, antithyroid drugs for less than 3 months. The authors made the TCR library using RNA they extracted from PBMCs. Construction of TCR beta libraries relied on iRepertoire HTBI primers and on Arm-PCR targeting CDR3 regions. TCRdb analysed the multiplex PCR reads with MiXCR anew, one entry per CDR3 protein. The sample consists of a few hundred thousand distinct CDR3 sequences, 16% of them appearing once. These data were likewise used in another study, on T cells in Graves' hyperthyroidism and ophthalmopathy.

The sample here was peripheral blood mononuclear cells (PBMCs), taken at new diagnosis, from a patient treated with antithyroid drugs. The receptor set was obtained from a man aged 40-55 years with Graves disease.

The V call is TRBV5-1, the J call TRBJ2-2; the match to TRBD1 covers 8 bases. From germline, CDR1 is SGHRS and CDR2 YFSETQ. The V and J ends lost 0 bases and 4 bases, in that order; junction bases with no gene match: 8. The CDR3 length is 17 residues. This chain's CDR3 is CASSLDPQGATTGELFF. DNA of the CDR3: TGCGCCAGCAGCTTGGATCCTCAGGGGGCTACCACCGGGGAGCTGTTTTTT. The full variable domain, rest sourced from reference TRBV5-1 and TRBJ2-2, is KAGVTQTPRYLIKTRGQQVTLSCSPISGHRSVSWYQQTPGQGLQFLFEYFSETQRNKGNFPGRFSGRQFSNSRSEMNVSTLELGDSALYLCASSLDPQGATTGELFFGEGSRLTVL.

Ten or more counts support this clonotype. The chain couples TRBV20-1 to TRBJ1-5; 7 nucleotides line up with TRBD1. The CDR3 sequence is 14 residues long. Trimming at V came to 6 bases and at J to 5 bases, leaving 10 bases not matched to a gene. From germline, CDR1 is DFQATT and CDR2 SNEGSKA (reference sequence). CDR3 amino acids: CSARRQGVYQPQHF. In nucleotides, the CDR3 is TGCAGTGCCCGAAGACAGGGAGTTTATCAGCCCCAGCATTTT.

This clonotype was counted between two and nine times. V is TRBV6-1 and J is TRBJ1-5, with D tentatively TRBD1 (5 bases). Germline CDR1 is MNHNS and CDR2 is SASEGT. The CDR3 is made up of 14 amino acids. Trimming removed 6 bases from V and 7 bases from J, with 16 bases in between. The CDR3, as DNA: TGTGCCAGCAGGTCTGCAGGGATCGCACAGCCCCAGCATTTT. This gives the protein CASRSAGIAQPQHF.

This chain uses TRBV5-6 with TRBJ1-5, with 11 positions matching TRBD1. There are 15 residues in the CDR3. Trimming took 4 bases from V and 5 from J; bases not matched to a gene: 5. The germline CDR1 and CDR2 sequences are SGHDT and YYEEEE. The CDR3 DNA follows: TGTGCCAGCAGCCCACCGGGACAGGGGGATCAGCCCCAGCATTTT. This sequence encodes CASSPPGQGDQPQHF.

Points on this clonotype: This may be a read error, as it is one base from a much larger clone. This chain uses TRBV7-2 with TRBJ2-7; D gene unclear. Looked up from germline, CDR1 is SGHTA and CDR2 is FQGNSA. Trimming took 1 base from V and 7 from J, leaving 17 bases between them. This CDR3 has 15 amino acids. The CDR3 reads CASSLEYSSYNEQYF. The CDR3 DNA follows: TGTGCCAGCAGCTTAGAATATTCCTCCTACAATGAGCAGTACTTC.

Many counts were recorded for this clonotype. CDR3 DNA sequence: TGTGCCATCAGTGGAAAGGGAGAAACCTACGAGCAGTACTTC. Translated: CAISGKGETYEQYF. This chain uses TRBV10-3 with TRBJ2-7; possibly TRBD2 for D (5 bases). The germline gives CDR1 ENHRY, CDR2 SYGVKD. The CDR3 covers 14 residues. V lost 4 bases and J 2 bases, leaving 12 bases between the germline ends.

The chain links TRBV29-1 to TRBJ2-2, with TRBD2 matching 7 bases. V shed 6 bases, J shed 6 bases, and the junction held 10 bases outside the gene matches. Germline values: CDR1 SQVTM, CDR2 ANQGSEA. The CDR3 spans 14 residues. The CDR3 nucleotides read TGCAGCGTCTTGCGCGGGGGAGTACCCGGGGAGCTGTTTTTT. Translated, it gives CSVLRGGVPGELFF.

The chain is built from TRBV2 and TRBJ2-7; D might be TRBD2 (6 bases). The CDR3 spans 14 residues. The ends were cut back, 7 bases at V and 1 base at J, with 14 bases in the middle. Germline V gene sequence: CDR1 SNHLY, CDR2 FYNNEI. CDR3 in amino acids: CASTPSGGSYEQYF. CDR3 nucleotide sequence: TGTGCCAGCACCCCGAGTGGGGGGTCCTACGAGCAGTACTTC.

This clonotype has at least ten counts. This chain joins TRBV12-3 or TRBV12-4 and TRBJ1-1; D is perhaps TRBD1 (5 bases). The CDR3 is 14 amino acids. V was shortened by 1 base and J by 6 bases, with 12 bases between the two germline ends. This CDR3 reads CASSLEGRLSEAFF. CDR3 nucleotides: TGTGCCAGCAGTTTAGAGGGGCGATTATCTGAAGCTTTCTTT.

This clonotype appeared a few times. The gene calls are TRBV9 and TRBJ1-6, with a possible D match to TRBD1 (6 bases). Trimming pared 4 bases from V and 9 bases from J, leaving 17 bases between. The germline CDR1 and CDR2 sequences are SGDLS and YYNGEE. The CDR3 length is 15 residues. The CDR3 nucleotides are TGTGCCAGCAGCCCCAGGGTACAGGGTGGTTCACCCCTCCACTTT. It translates to CASSPRVQGGSPLHF.

This clonotype has only a few counts. This rearrangement joins TRBV2 to TRBJ2-5; no definite D call. The end of the DNA fits TRBJ2-1 better, so the J call may be wrong. The CDR3 sequence is 16 residues long. Per the germline V gene, CDR1 is SNHLY and CDR2 is FYNNEI. Here the CDR3 DNA reads TGTGCCAGCAGCTACACCAAGAGGCGATCTTACAATGAGCAGTTCTTC. This encodes CASSYTKRRSYNEQFF.

This clonotype was picked up many times. The chain has TRBV28 and TRBJ2-5; a possible D gene is TRBD2 (6 bases). Germline assignment: CDR1 MDHEN and CDR2 SYDVKM. The CDR3 loop spans 13 amino acids. The V and J ends lost 6 bases and 4 bases respectively, with 12 bases between them. The CDR3 region has the DNA TGTGCCAGCAGCCCCCTCGGGGGAGAGACCCAGTACTTC. Protein product: CASSPLGGETQYF. Supplemented by reference TRBV28 and TRBJ2-5, the full variable domain reads DVKVTQSSRYLVKRTGEKVFLECVQDMDHENMFWYRQDPGLGLRLIYFSYDVKMKEKGDIPEGYSVSREKKERFSLILESASTNQTSMYLCASSPLGGETQYFGPGTRLLVL.

Only a few counts were recorded for this clonotype. This chain connects TRBV5-1 to TRBJ2-7; perhaps TRBD2 as D (6 bases). The CDR3 consists of 18 residues. The V end lost 0 bases, the J end lost 4 bases, and 23 bases lay between the germline ends. Germline lookup yields CDR1 SGHRS and CDR2 YFSETQ. The CDR3 reads CASSLETGGGPPSYEQYF. The CDR3, as DNA: TGCGCCAGCAGCTTGGAGACTGGGGGAGGCCCTCCGTCTTACGAGCAGTACTTC.

The chain joins TRBV7-2 to TRBJ2-2, with TRBD2 as a possible D gene (5 bases). The CDR3 sequence is 18 residues long. V was pared by 11 bases and J by 7 bases, with 32 bases between. Germline lookup yields CDR1 SGHTA and CDR2 FQGNSA. In DNA, the CDR3 is TGTGCCCCCATTAGGATCTGGAACCGGGGATGGGTGGACGGGGAGCTGTTTTTT. Amino acid sequence: CAPIRIWNRGWVDGELFF.

In this sample, this clonotype turned up a few times. Possible read error: a much larger clone is one base away. The conserved final phenylalanine or tryptophan is absent from the CDR3, which likely points to a read error. The chain has TRBV20-1 and TRBJ1-1, with 8 positions matching TRBD1. Losses at the gene ends were 5 bases for V and 1 base for J; bases not matched to a gene: 12. From germline, CDR1 is DFQATT and CDR2 SNEGSKA (reference sequence). The CDR3 consists of 16 residues. CDR3 amino acids: CSAQNLGQGGNTEAFS. CDR3 DNA sequence: TGCAGTGCTCAAAATCTCGGACAGGGTGGGAACACTGAAGCTTTCTCT.

This clonotype came up many times. This rearrangement joins TRBV12-3 or TRBV12-4 to TRBJ2-5; TRBD1 matches 7 bases. This CDR3 is 13 amino acids long. V lost 6 bases and J lost 2; bases outside the gene matches: 3. CDR3 nucleotide sequence: TGTGCCAGCAGCGGGACAGAACAAGAGACCCAGTACTTC. It is translated as CASSGTEQETQYF.

This clonotype was counted between two and nine times. The chain combines TRBV10-3 with TRBJ2-3; D not resolved. This CDR3 is 12 amino acids long. Looked up from germline, CDR1 is ENHRY and CDR2 is SYGVKD. The V gene lost 4 bases and the J gene lost 2 bases, with 4 bases spanning the gap. This CDR3 reads CAISGYTDTQYF. The DNA for the CDR3 is TGTGCCATCAGTGGGTACACAGATACGCAGTATTTT.

The chain recombines TRBV7-2 with TRBJ2-5; 8 bases are shared with TRBD2. Germline V gene sequence: CDR1 SGHTA, CDR2 FQGNSA. V dropped 6 bases and J dropped 4; count of bases not matched to a gene: 4. This CDR3 contains 13 residues. CDR3 DNA: TGTGCCAGCAGAGGACTAGCTATAGAGACCCAGTACTTC. Encoded protein: CASRGLAIETQYF.

The chain uses TRBV7-2 and TRBJ2-5, with 13 bases matching TRBD2. V trimming: 4 bases; J trimming: 1 base; junction bases outside the gene matches: 3. The germline V gene encodes CDR1 SGHTA and CDR2 FQGNSA. This CDR3 comprises 16 residues. CDR3 region: CASSSGLAGPQETQYF. CDR3 in DNA: TGTGCCAGCAGCTCGGGACTAGCGGGGCCCCAAGAGACCCAGTACTTC. Based on the CDR3 plus reference TRBV7-2 and TRBJ2-5, the full variable domain is GAGVSQSPSNKVTEKGKDVELRCDPISGHTALYWYRQSLGQGLEFLIYFQGNSAPDKSGLPSDRFSAERTGGSVSTLTIQRTQQEDSAVYLCASSSGLAGPQETQYFGPGTRLLVL.

In its sample, this clonotype was seen a few times. The V gene is TRBV19, the J gene TRBJ2-7; D tentatively reads TRBD1 or TRBD2 (5 bases each). Germline V gene sequence: CDR1 LNHDA, CDR2 SQIVND (reference sequence). CDR3 size: 14 residues. The ends were cut back, 6 bases at V and 6 bases at J, with 18 bases in the middle. The CDR3 nucleotides are TGTGCCAGTAGGGATACCGGGACGTCTGCCGAGCAGTACTTC. Translated, it gives CASRDTGTSAEQYF.

This clonotype was seen repeatedly, ten times or more. The rearrangement uses TRBV12-3 or TRBV12-4 and TRBJ2-7, with D perhaps TRBD1 (6 bases). This CDR3 is 21 amino acids long. Trimming took off 4 bases at V and 0 bases at J, with 31 bases between the two ends. CDR3: CASSSRTAFLTQVQSSYEQYF. The CDR3 region has the DNA TGTGCCAGCAGTTCCCGGACAGCCTTCCTAACTCAAGTCCAGAGCTCCTACGAGCAGTACTTC.

The chain joins TRBV5-1 to TRBJ2-2; 8 nucleotides agree with TRBD1. Trimming cost V 4 bases and J 7 bases; bases outside gene matches: 9. The CDR3 has 15 residues. Germline V gene sequence: CDR1 SGHRS, CDR2 YFSETQ. The CDR3 DNA follows: TGCGCCAGCAGCCTTACGACAGGGGTCGTCGGGGAGCTGTTTTTT. Its protein is CASSLTTGVVGELFF.

This clonotype was counted between two and nine times. This chain joins TRBV13 and TRBJ1-2; D remains ambiguous. Trimming removed 6 bases from V and 6 bases from J, with 14 bases in between. This CDR3 region has 13 residues. Germline V lookup: CDR1 PRHDT, CDR2 FYEKMQ (reference sequence). The CDR3 loop is CASRNWQKDGYTF. CDR3 coding DNA: TGTGCCAGCAGGAACTGGCAGAAAGATGGCTACACCTTC.

This clonotype was picked up a small number of times. The chain combines TRBV7-9 with TRBJ2-1; 9 bases fit TRBD1. The CDR3 covers 13 residues. Looked up from germline, CDR1 is SEHNR and CDR2 is FQNEAQ (reference sequence). J gave up 7 bases and V 5 bases, and 3 bases lay outside the gene matches. CDR3 amino acids: CASSTGGWNEQFF. For the CDR3, the DNA is TGTGCCAGCAGCACAGGGGGCTGGAATGAGCAGTTCTTC.

The chain joins TRBV20-1 to TRBJ2-1; a weak D match, TRBD1 (6 bases). The V end lost 5 bases, the J end lost 8 bases, and 13 bases lay between the germline ends. Germline V lookup: CDR1 DFQATT, CDR2 SNEGSKA (reference sequence). The CDR3 is 12 amino acids. The DNA of the CDR3 is TGCAGTGCTGTGTGGGGGCTCGATGAGCAGTTCTTC. Amino acids: CSAVWGLDEQFF.

This clonotype was detected ten times or more. The chain employs TRBV2 and TRBJ1-6, with D perhaps matching TRBD1 (5 bases). Germline V lookup: CDR1 SNHLY, CDR2 FYNNEI. The V end was cut by 5 bases, the J end by 14 bases, with 16 bases between. The length of the CDR3 is 13 residues. The CDR3 is CASSTGGRQSLHF. CDR3 DNA: TGTGCCAGCAGTACTGGGGGACGGCAATCCCTCCACTTT.

The gene calls are TRBV7-9 and TRBJ2-7; TRBD2 aligns across 7 bases. Germline V CDR1 and CDR2: SEHNR, FQNEAQ (reference sequence). This CDR3 comprises 15 residues. With V trimmed by 4 bases and J by 4 bases, 10 bases remained unmatched. For the CDR3, the DNA is TGTGCCAGCAGCTCGGGACGGGAGGTTTCATACGAGCAGTACTTC. Protein: CASSSGREVSYEQYF.

This clonotype was detected ten times or more. V is TRBV10-3 and J is TRBJ2-3; D possibly corresponds to TRBD2 (6 bases). Germline V gives CDR1 ENHRY, CDR2 SYGVKD. The CDR3 sequence is 17 residues long. V lost 5 bases and J 2 bases, leaving 20 bases between the germline ends. The CDR3 sequence: CAISQTRRGLNTDTQYF. The CDR3 region has the DNA TGTGCCATCAGTCAGACCCGGAGGGGTCTTAACACAGATACGCAGTATTTT.

This clonotype was seen repeatedly, ten times or more. The chain has TRBV20-1 and TRBJ2-3, with TRBD2 matching over 12 bases. Germline V gene data show CDR1 as DFQATT and CDR2 as SNEGSKA (reference sequence). V shed 1 base, J shed 2 bases, and the junction held 4 bases outside the gene matches. The CDR3 has 16 amino acids. CDR3 in amino acids: CSARVLAGGNTDTQYF. As DNA, the CDR3 is TGCAGTGCTAGAGTCCTAGCGGGGGGGAACACAGATACGCAGTATTTT.

This clonotype was seen many times. J is TRBJ2-1 and V is TRBV6-1; 7 nucleotides align to TRBD2. The CDR3 covers 15 residues. The V gene's germline CDR1 is MNHNS and CDR2 SASEGT. Trimming at V came to 6 bases and at J to 3 bases, leaving 8 bases not matched to a gene. Here the CDR3 DNA reads TGTGCCAGCAGCCCGGGACTACCGGGCTACAATGAGCAGTTCTTC. Translated: CASSPGLPGYNEQFF.

The chain recombines TRBV19 with TRBJ1-1; perhaps TRBD1 as D (5 bases). V was cut by 9 bases and J by 2 bases, with 19 bases left in between. Per germline, CDR1 LNHDA and CDR2 SQIVND (reference sequence). The CDR3 runs 15 residues. The CDR3 is CASVSGGDLNTEAFF. CDR3 nucleotide sequence: TGTGCCAGCGTCTCGGGGGGGGACCTTAACACTGAAGCTTTCTTT.

The rearrangement links TRBV10-1 to TRBJ2-4; weak D call: TRBD2 (5 bases). CDR3 length: 12 residues. V shed 6 bases and J shed 13 bases, with 16 bases lying between them. CDR1 is WNHNN and CDR2 is SYGVQD in the germline V gene (reference sequence). In nucleotides, the CDR3 is TGCGCCAGCAGCAGCGGACCTACGGAGCAGTACTTC. Translation gives CASSSGPTEQYF.